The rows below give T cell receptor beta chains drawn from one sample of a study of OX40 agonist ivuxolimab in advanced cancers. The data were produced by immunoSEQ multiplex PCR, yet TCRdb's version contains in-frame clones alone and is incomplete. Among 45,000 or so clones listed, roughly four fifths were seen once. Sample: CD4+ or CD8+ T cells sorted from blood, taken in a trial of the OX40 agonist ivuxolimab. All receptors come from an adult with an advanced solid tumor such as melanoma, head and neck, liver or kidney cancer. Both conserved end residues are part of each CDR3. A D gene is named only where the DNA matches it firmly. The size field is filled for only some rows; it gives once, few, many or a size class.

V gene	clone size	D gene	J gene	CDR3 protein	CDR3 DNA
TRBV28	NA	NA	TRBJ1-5	CASSFGGPQPQHF	TGTGCCAGCAGTTTTGGGGGGCCTCAGCCCCAGCATTTT
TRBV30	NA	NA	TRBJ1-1	CAWSETRFEAFF	TGTGCCTGGAGCGAGACCCGCTTTGAAGCTTTCTTT
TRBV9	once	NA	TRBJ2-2	CASSVGLALKDGELFF	TGTGCCAGCAGCGTAGGATTAGCTCTGAAAGACGGGGAGCTGTTTTTT
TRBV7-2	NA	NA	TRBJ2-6	CASSHRARGSGANVLTF	TGTGCCAGCAGCCACAGGGCTCGGGGCTCTGGGGCCAACGTCCTGACTTTC
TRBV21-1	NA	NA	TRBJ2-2	CASKLAKRNTGELFF	TGTGCCAGCAAACTAGCGAAAAGGAACACCGGGGAGCTGTTTTTT
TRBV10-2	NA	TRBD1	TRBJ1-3	CASRDRTGGPSGNTIYF	TGCGCCAGCAGAGACAGAACAGGGGGCCCCTCTGGAAACACCATATATTTT
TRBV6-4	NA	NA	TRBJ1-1	CASSAEANTEAFF	TGTGCCAGCAGTGCTGAGGCGAACACTGAAGCTTTCTTT
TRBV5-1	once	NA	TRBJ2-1	CASCEGDSYNEQFF	TGCGCCAGCTGTGAAGGGGATTCCTACAATGAGCAGTTCTTC
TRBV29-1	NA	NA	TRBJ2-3	CSVPPTESTDTQYF	TGCAGCGTGCCTCCCACCGAAAGTACAGATACGCAGTATTTT
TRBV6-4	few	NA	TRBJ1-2	CASSDSAGGYTF	TGTGCCAGCAGTGACTCAGCGGGCGGCTACACCTTC
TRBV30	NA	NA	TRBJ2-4	CAWSPINSRAWTKNIQYF	TGTGCCTGGAGTCCCATCAATTCCAGGGCTTGGACCAAAAACATTCAGTACTTC
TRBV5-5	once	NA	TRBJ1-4	CASSLGGNEKLFF	TGTGCCAGCAGCTTGGGGGGAAATGAAAAACTGTTTTTT
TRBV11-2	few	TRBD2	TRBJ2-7	CASSLAGLAGDPYEQYF	TGTGCCAGCAGCTTAGCTGGACTAGCGGGGGACCCGTACGAGCAGTACTTC
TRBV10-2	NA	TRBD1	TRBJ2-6	CASMGRDRGSGANVLTF	TGCGCCAGCATGGGTCGGGACAGGGGGTCTGGGGCCAACGTCCTGACTTTC
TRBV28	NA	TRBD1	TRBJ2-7	CASSRSTGGLYEQYF	TGTGCCAGCAGTAGATCCACAGGGGGTCTCTACGAGCAGTACTTC
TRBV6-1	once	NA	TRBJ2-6	CASSHTGSGANVLTF	TGTGCCAGCAGTCATACAGGGTCTGGGGCCAACGTCCTGACTTTC
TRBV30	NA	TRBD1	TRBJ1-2	CAWSRDSNYGYTF	TGTGCCTGGAGTAGGGACAGCAACTATGGCTACACCTTC
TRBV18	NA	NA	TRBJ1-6	CASSPSETSPLHF	TGTGCCAGCTCACCCTCAGAGACTTCACCCCTCCACTTT
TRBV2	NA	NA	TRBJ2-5	CASKWHETAETQYF	TGTGCCAGCAAGTGGCACGAGACGGCAGAGACCCAGTACTTC
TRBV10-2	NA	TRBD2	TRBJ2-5	CASRGLAGGQETQYF	TGCGCCAGCAGAGGGCTAGCGGGGGGGCAAGAGACCCAGTACTTC
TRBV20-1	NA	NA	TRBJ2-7	CSVNDRYEQYF	TGCAGTGTTAACGACCGCTACGAGCAGTACTTC
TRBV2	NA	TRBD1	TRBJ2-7	CASRLDRVSYEQYF	TGTGCCAGCAGGCTCGACAGGGTGTCCTACGAGCAGTACTTC
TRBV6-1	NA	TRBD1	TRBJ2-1	CASSGQGQFF	TGTGCCAGCAGTGGACAGGGTCAGTTCTTC
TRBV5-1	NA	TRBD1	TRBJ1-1	CASSLVGQGTEAFF	TGCGCCAGCAGCTTGGTAGGACAGGGAACTGAAGCTTTCTTT
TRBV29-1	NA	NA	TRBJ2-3	CSVAPGESTDTQYF	TGCAGCGTTGCCCCCGGGGAAAGCACAGATACGCAGTATTTT
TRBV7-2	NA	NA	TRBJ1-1	CASSLSGITEAFF	TGTGCCAGCAGCTTATCGGGAATAACTGAAGCTTTCTTT
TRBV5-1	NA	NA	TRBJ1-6	CASSFGSSSYNSPLHF	TGCGCCAGCAGCTTCGGTAGTAGCTCCTATAATTCACCCCTCCACTTT
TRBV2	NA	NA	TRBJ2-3	CASSERQSKQGTQYF	TGTGCCAGCAGTGAACGACAGTCGAAACAGGGTACGCAGTATTTT
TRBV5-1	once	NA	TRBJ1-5	CASSPRQYSNQPQHF	TGCGCCAGCAGCCCAAGACAGTATAGCAATCAGCCCCAGCATTTT
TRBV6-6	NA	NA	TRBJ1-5	CASSYSGRGEPQHF	TGTGCCAGCAGTTACTCGGGCAGAGGAGAGCCCCAGCATTTT
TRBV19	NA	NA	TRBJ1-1	CASSIRTNTEAFF	TGTGCCAGTAGTATCCGAACTAACACTGAAGCTTTCTTT
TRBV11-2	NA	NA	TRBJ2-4	CASSLEPLAKNIQYF	TGTGCCAGCAGCTTAGAACCCCTTGCCAAAAACATTCAGTACTTC
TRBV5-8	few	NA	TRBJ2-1	CASRQPGRIDEQFF	TGTGCCAGCAGGCAACCGGGACGCATCGATGAGCAGTTCTTC
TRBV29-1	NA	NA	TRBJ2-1	CSVGGNEQFF	TGCAGCGTTGGTGGCAATGAGCAGTTCTTC
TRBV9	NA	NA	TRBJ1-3	CASSEHPSSGNTIYF	TGTGCCAGCAGCGAACATCCGAGCTCTGGAAACACCATATATTTT
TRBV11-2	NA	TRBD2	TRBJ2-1	CASSIAASGEQFF	TGTGCCAGCAGCATCGCGGCTAGCGGTGAGCAGTTCTTC
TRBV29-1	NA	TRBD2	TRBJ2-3	CSVEAAGGGTDTQYF	TGCAGCGTTGAGGCGGCGGGGGGAGGCACAGATACGCAGTATTTT
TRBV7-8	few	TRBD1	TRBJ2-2	CASSGPGTGGNTGELFF	TGTGCCAGCAGCGGACCCGGGACAGGGGGCAATACCGGGGAGCTGTTTTTT
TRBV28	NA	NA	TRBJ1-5	CASSLTANQPQHF	TGTGCCAGCAGTTTAACAGCAAATCAGCCCCAGCATTTT
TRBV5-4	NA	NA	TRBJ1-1	CASSPNRDNTEAFF	TGTGCCAGCAGCCCAAACAGGGATAACACTGAAGCTTTCTTT